The next 21 T cell receptor beta chains were all read from a single sample in a study of cytomegalovirus exposure and HLA in healthy donors. The PCR had 60 Vbeta and 13 Jbeta primers. Using immunoSEQ multiplex PCR, the repertoire was profiled, and TCRdb retains in-frame clones only, with some absent. The table shows 100,000 to 120,000 clones, with around 72% occurring only once. Sequenced: PBMCs. These receptors were obtained from a male donor in good health and CMV-seronegative.

This clone came up a few times. The chain combines TRBV11-2 with TRBJ2-1, with 9 bases lining up with TRBD1. Looked up from germline, CDR1 is SGHAT and CDR2 is FQNNGV. V lost 4 bases, J lost 1 base, and 5 bases stayed unmatched. CDR3 length: 16 amino acids. The CDR3 DNA is TGTGCCAGCAGCTGGACCGGGACAGGGTCCTACAATGAGCAGTTCTTC. It codes for CASSWTGTGSYNEQFF. Full variable domain (rest looked up from reference TRBV11-2 and TRBJ2-1): EAGVAQSPRYKIIEKRQSVAFWCNPISGHATLYWYQQILGQGPKLLIQFQNNGVVDDSQLPKDRFSAERLKGVDSTLKIQPAKLEDSAVYLCASSWTGTGSYNEQFFGPGTRLTVL.

The rearrangement joins TRBV27 to TRBJ2-4, with TRBD2 matching over 12 bases. The V segment lost 6 bases and the J segment 10 bases; nucleotides outside the gene matches: 7. The germline CDR1 and CDR2 sequences are MNHEY and SMNVEV (reference sequence). The CDR3 runs 14 residues. The CDR3 loop is CASRSGLAGGIQYF. CDR3 nucleotide sequence: TGTGCCAGCAGGTCTGGGCTAGCGGGAGGGATTCAGTACTTC.

V usage is TRBV29-1 and J usage is TRBJ2-1, with 12 bases that match TRBD1. Germline CDR1 and CDR2: SQVTM and ANQGSEA. The trim removed 2 bases at V and 9 bases at J, leaving 5 bases unmatched. The length of the CDR3 is 14 residues. Written as DNA, the CDR3 is TGCAGCGTTGAAAAGGGACAGGGGGCAAGTGAGCAGTTCTTC. Protein product: CSVEKGQGASEQFF.

The chain recombines TRBV7-2 with TRBJ2-7; D is perhaps TRBD1 (6 bases). Trimming stripped 5 bases from V and 6 bases from J, with 17 bases between. CDR1 is SGHTA, CDR2 FQGNSA, per germline. This CDR3 contains 14 residues. CDR3 DNA: TGTGCCAGCAGCCCACAGGGACCACCCCGCGAGCAGTACTTC. Protein product: CASSPQGPPREQYF.

This clone has ten or more counts. The chain employs TRBV5-4 and TRBJ1-6; 8 bases align to TRBD1. V shed 4 bases and J 8 bases; nucleotides not matched to a gene: 11. Germline CDR1 is SGHNT and CDR2 is YYREEE (reference sequence). CDR3 size: 16 residues. The CDR3 is CASSRSSGQGYSPLHF. The CDR3 nucleotides are TGTGCCAGCAGCCGGTCCTCAGGACAGGGATATTCACCCCTCCACTTT.

This chain's CDR3 is CASSPRQGSGNTIYF. Written as DNA, the CDR3 is TGCGCCAGCAGCCCCCGCCAGGGGTCCGGAAACACCATATATTTT. This chain links TRBV5-1 with TRBJ1-3; tentative D call: TRBD1 (6 bases). V was trimmed by 4 bases and J by 4 bases, leaving 15 bases between them. Germline V gives CDR1 SGHRS, CDR2 YFSETQ. There are 15 residues in the CDR3.

This clone was seen only once. The chain has TRBV6-1 and TRBJ1-2; 10 bases line up with TRBD1. V lost 4 bases to trimming and J lost 9 bases; unmatched junction nucleotides: 5. The CDR3 has 13 residues. Per the germline V gene, CDR1 is MNHNS and CDR2 is SASEGT. DNA of the CDR3: TGTGCCAGCAGTGCGACAGGGGGCTCGAGCTACACCTTC. It is translated as CASSATGGSSYTF.

This clone occurred a few times. The rearrangement uses TRBV13 and TRBJ2-4; D perhaps matches TRBD1 (5 bases). The CDR3 totals 12 residues. Deletions cut 5 bases from V and 11 bases from J, with 13 bases between. Germline lookup yields CDR1 PRHDT and CDR2 FYEKMQ (reference sequence). The CDR3: CASSTRQKVQYF. DNA for the CDR3: TGTGCCAGCAGCACCCGACAGAAAGTTCAGTACTTC.

This chain joins TRBV6-4 and TRBJ2-3; the match to TRBD2 covers 16 bases. This CDR3 contains 18 residues. Losses at the gene ends were 4 bases for V and 4 bases for J; bases not matched to a gene: 8. Germline assignment: CDR1 MRHNA and CDR2 SNTAGT. The CDR3 sequence: CASSAHLGLAGGPDTQYF. The CDR3 DNA reads TGTGCCAGCAGTGCCCACTTGGGACTAGCGGGAGGGCCAGATACGCAGTATTTT.

The rearrangement joins TRBV6-6 to TRBJ1-1, with D tentatively TRBD1 (6 bases). Germline CDR1 reads MNHNY; CDR2 reads SVGAGI (reference sequence). V shed 4 bases and J shed 4 bases, with 10 bases lying between them. This CDR3 comprises 13 residues. The DNA of the CDR3 is TGTGCCAGCAGTTTCCCCAGGGGCACTGAAGCTTTCTTT. Translating it yields CASSFPRGTEAFF.

The chain employs TRBV7-2 and TRBJ1-1; D remains ambiguous. CDR3 length equals 13 residues. In germline, CDR1 is SGHTA, CDR2 FQGNSA. V lost 5 bases and J 7 bases, leaving 14 bases between the germline ends. The CDR3 bases are TGTGCCAGCAGCCAGTTAACGGCAGGTGAAGCTTTCTTT. This encodes CASSQLTAGEAFF.

CDR3 sequence (DNA): TGTGCCAGCAGCTTAGGGGTAGCGGGGGGGTACGAGCAGTACTTC. Amino acid sequence: CASSLGVAGGYEQYF. V and J are TRBV7-9 and TRBJ2-7, with 11 positions matching TRBD2. Trimming cost V 1 base and J 4 bases; bases outside gene matches: 3. The CDR3 has 15 amino acids. Germline V gene lookup returns CDR1 SEHNR and CDR2 FQNEAQ (reference sequence).

The V call is TRBV9, the J call TRBJ2-3, with 9 positions matching TRBD2. The CDR3 is made up of 17 amino acids. J gave up 6 bases and V 4 bases, and 15 bases lay outside the gene matches. Germline lookup yields CDR1 SGDLS and CDR2 YYNGEE. The CDR3 reads CASSPRTSVTPRDTQYF. The CDR3 coding sequence is TGTGCCAGCAGCCCCCGGACTAGCGTTACTCCACGGGATACGCAGTATTTT.

CDR3 DNA sequence: TGCGCCAGCAGCCAAGAGGGAGGTCAGCCCCAGCATTTT. Translation: CASSQEGGQPQHF. The chain has TRBV4-1 and TRBJ1-5; D is ambiguous. Between the trimmed V and J ends, which lost 0 bases and 6 bases, there was a span of 6 bases. CDR1 MGHRA and CDR2 YSYEKL come from the germline V gene. This CDR3 is built from 13 residues.

The chain joins TRBV6-5 to TRBJ1-2; TRBD1 matches 12 bases. Germline CDR1 reads MNHEY; CDR2 reads SVGAGI. V shed 4 bases, J shed 7 bases, and the junction held 4 bases outside the gene matches. CDR3 length: 14 amino acids. The CDR3 here is CASSSSGQGAGYTF. CDR3 sequence (DNA): TGTGCCAGCAGTTCCTCGGGACAGGGGGCTGGCTACACCTTC.

The chain couples TRBV9 to TRBJ2-2; 8 bases agree with TRBD1. Germline lookup yields CDR1 SGDLS and CDR2 YYNGEE. The CDR3 runs to 14 residues. Unmatched junction bases numbered 2, after V lost 1 base and J lost 6 bases. The CDR3 DNA follows: TGTGCCAGCAGCGTATGGACAGGGCCCGGGGAGCTGTTTTTT. Translated: CASSVWTGPGELFF.

This clone has a single count. The chain uses TRBV7-9 and TRBJ2-1; D is undetermined. Deletions cut 3 bases from V and 7 bases from J, with 4 bases between. Germline loops: CDR1 SEHNR, CDR2 FQNEAQ (reference sequence). The CDR3 contains 11 residues. The DNA for the CDR3 is TGTGCCAGCAGCTTCAATAATGAGCAGTTCTTC. It codes for CASSFNNEQFF.

The chain employs TRBV9 and TRBJ2-1; 8 bases map to TRBD1. Germline V gene data show CDR1 as SGDLS and CDR2 as YYNGEE. The V and J ends lost 6 bases and 8 bases, in that order; junction bases with no gene match: 16. The CDR3 covers 16 residues. CDR3 DNA sequence: TGTGCCAGCACCCCAGGGCCAGGGGGCCGTGGTCATGAGCAGTTCTTC. Its protein is CASTPGPGGRGHEQFF.

The CDR3 bases are TGTGCCAGCAGCTTAGGGACTAGCGCCGAGCAGTACTTC. Protein: CASSLGTSAEQYF. The chain is built from TRBV5-6 and TRBJ2-7, with 10 nucleotides matching TRBD2. Trimming cost V 2 bases and J 6 bases; bases outside gene matches: 2. The CDR3 covers 13 residues. Germline V CDR1 and CDR2: SGHDT, YYEEEE.

The V and J genes are TRBV19 and TRBJ2-7; D may be TRBD1 (6 bases). Germline V gene lookup returns CDR1 LNHDA and CDR2 SQIVND (reference sequence). V dropped 1 base and J dropped 0 bases, with 13 bases sitting between them. There are 16 residues in the CDR3. CDR3 residues: CASSIAADRISYEQYF. The CDR3 DNA reads TGTGCCAGTAGTATAGCCGCGGACAGAATCTCCTACGAGCAGTACTTC.

This chain connects TRBV9 to TRBJ2-1; TRBD2 agrees at 14 bases. V was pared by 4 bases and J by 4 bases, with 4 bases of the junction left unmatched. Germline V gene sequence: CDR1 SGDLS, CDR2 YYNGEE. This CDR3 has 16 amino acids. The CDR3: CASSMGLAGDYNEQFF. The CDR3 DNA is TGTGCCAGCAGCATGGGACTAGCGGGAGATTACAATGAGCAGTTCTTC.